This passage covers 20 T cell receptor beta chains from one sample sequenced in a study of human T cells and chemical hapten exposure. Stated time point: patch test 3, about 24 weeks after DPC sensitization. The sample's treatment: therapeutic diphenylcyclopropenone sensitization with weekly scalp DPC. Each CDR3 protein gets one entry after TCRdb re-called the RACE reads with MiXCR. Here the sample spans over 80,000 distinct CDR3 sequences, about a tenth being singletons. The sequences come from whole blood, collected in connection with sensitization to the hapten diphenylcyclopropenone (DPC). Receptor source: a woman younger than 45 with alopecia areata. Some clones in this sample may be carry-over from other donors' samples.

This clonotype was seen at least ten times. The CDR3 spells CASSYSTGDRELFF. The CDR3 coding sequence is TGTGCCAGCAGTTACTCCACAGGGGACAGGGAGCTGTTTTTT. J is TRBJ2-2 and V is TRBV6-5; 7 nucleotides line up with TRBD1. Germline V gene sequence: CDR1 MNHEY, CDR2 SVGAGI. J was trimmed by 9 bases and V by 0 bases; bases with no gene match: 4. The CDR3 sequence is 14 residues long.

This clonotype was seen at least ten times. The V call is TRBV12-2, the J call TRBJ1-1. TRBV12-2 counts as a pseudogene. The CDR3 runs to 14 residues. The CDR3 is CASRLQTANTEAFF. Written as DNA, the CDR3 is TGTGCAAGTCGCTTACAGACGGCGAACACTGAAGCTTTCTTT.

This clonotype was picked up many times. The J gene is TRBJ2-5, the V gene TRBV2; D not resolved. Trimming took off 6 bases at V and 2 bases at J, with 10 bases between the two ends. The CDR3 totals 13 residues. Germline lookup yields CDR1 SNHLY and CDR2 FYNNEI. The CDR3 reads CASRPARQETQYF. CDR3 nucleotide sequence: TGTGCCAGCAGACCAGCTAGACAAGAGACCCAGTACTTC.

The rearrangement uses TRBV6-6 and TRBJ2-3; the D gene is possibly TRBD2 (5 bases). This CDR3 spans 16 amino acids. Deletions cut 1 base from V and 0 bases from J, with 11 bases between. Germline-derived CDR1 and CDR2 are MNHNY and SVGAGI (reference sequence). This CDR3 reads CASSYWRATSTDTQYF. Written as DNA, the CDR3 is TGTGCCAGCAGTTACTGGCGGGCCACTAGCACAGATACGCAGTATTTT.

The table lists this clonotype with many counts. CDR3 region: CASSSGGEGPYEQFF. The DNA of the CDR3 is TGTGCCAGCAGTTCAGGGGGGGAGGGCCCCTATGAGCAGTTCTTC. This chain connects TRBV11-2 to TRBJ2-1; D tentatively reads TRBD1 or TRBD2 (7 bases each). Trimming took 6 bases from V and 8 from J, leaving 20 bases between them. Germline CDR1 is SGHAT and CDR2 is FQNNGV. The CDR3 runs to 15 residues.

In this sample, this clonotype turned up many times. The gene calls are TRBV11-2 and TRBJ2-7, with 9 bases identical to TRBD2. The CDR3 runs 18 residues. V lost 5 bases and J lost 5; bases outside the gene matches: 19. Germline V lookup: CDR1 SGHAT, CDR2 FQNNGV. The CDR3 coding sequence is TGTGCCAGCAGCACCACTAAACCAGCGGGAGGCGCCTTTCACGAGCAGTACTTC. Encoded protein: CASSTTKPAGGAFHEQYF. Full variable domain (outside the CDR3, taken from reference TRBV11-2 and TRBJ2-7): EAGVAQSPRYKIIEKRQSVAFWCNPISGHATLYWYQQILGQGPKLLIQFQNNGVVDDSQLPKDRFSAERLKGVDSTLKIQPAKLEDSAVYLCASSTTKPAGGAFHEQYFGPGTRLTVT.

This clonotype came up a few times. The chain joins TRBV12-3 or TRBV12-4 to TRBJ1-4, with 8 bases lining up with TRBD1. The CDR3 runs to 17 residues. Unmatched junction bases numbered 14, after V lost 7 bases and J lost 4 bases. The CDR3 nucleotides read TGTGCCAGCACCCTAGGTCTCGTGACAGGGGTTAATGAAAAACTGTTTTTT. It specifies CASTLGLVTGVNEKLFF.

The V gene is TRBV28, the J gene TRBJ2-7; D gene unclear. V lost 8 bases, J lost 1 base, and 12 bases lay in between. CDR3 length: 13 amino acids. Germline V CDR1 and CDR2: MDHEN, SYDVKM. DNA of the CDR3: TGTGCCAGCTCCTTTGAGAATTCCTACGAGCAGTACGTC. This translates into CASSFENSYEQYV.

J is TRBJ2-2 and V is TRBV29-1; no clear D. V was shortened by 4 bases and J by 1 base, with 1 base between the two germline ends. The CDR3 is 11 residues long. The germline CDR1 and CDR2 sequences are SQVTM and ANQGSEA. The CDR3 bases are TGCAGCGTTGGGAACACCGGGGAGCTGTTTTTT. It is translated as CSVGNTGELFF.

V usage is TRBV9 and J usage is TRBJ2-1; tentatively, D is TRBD1 or TRBD2 (5 bases each). The germline V gene encodes CDR1 SGDLS and CDR2 YYNGEE. This CDR3 has 15 amino acids. V lost 2 bases and J 7 bases, leaving 16 bases between the germline ends. The CDR3 DNA reads TGTGCCAGCAGCGTGTCCGGGGACCCGGCGAATGAGCAGTTCTTC. Protein sequence: CASSVSGDPANEQFF.

This clonotype was recorded many times. The chain joins TRBV25-1 to TRBJ2-3; 10 bases match TRBD2. Germline V gives CDR1 MGHDK, CDR2 SYGVNS. The V segment lost 1 base and the J segment 6 bases; nucleotides outside the gene matches: 13. The CDR3 is made up of 18 amino acids. This chain's CDR3 is CASSEWISGGRFPDTQYF. CDR3 nucleotide sequence: TGTGCCAGCAGTGAATGGATTAGCGGGGGGCGTTTCCCCGATACGCAGTATTTT.

This clonotype was counted ten times or more. This rearrangement joins TRBV24-1 to TRBJ2-2; weak D call: TRBD2 (6 bases). This CDR3 comprises 15 residues. Germline V gene lookup returns CDR1 KGHDR and CDR2 SFDVKD. V lost 7 bases to trimming and J lost 0 bases, with 11 bases between them. The CDR3 DNA reads TGTGCCACCAGGGCGGGACGGGCGAACACCGGGGAGCTGTTTTTT. Translation gives CATRAGRANTGELFF.

This clonotype was counted a few times. The genes are TRBV4-2 and TRBJ2-7, with 7 bases lining up with TRBD1. The CDR3 loop spans 15 amino acids. V lost 0 bases to trimming and J lost 5 bases; unmatched junction nucleotides: 7. Germline lookup yields CDR1 LGHNA and CDR2 YNFKEQ. CDR3 protein: CASSQDPGTANEQYF. For the CDR3, the DNA is TGTGCCAGCAGCCAAGACCCCGGGACAGCAAACGAGCAGTACTTC.

Ten or more counts support this clonotype. J is TRBJ1-1 and V is TRBV6-1, with 11 bases identical to TRBD1. The CDR3 contains 14 residues. Trimming took 8 bases from V and 0 from J; bases not matched to a gene: 2. CDR1 and CDR2 from the germline V gene are MNHNS and SASEGT. The DNA for the CDR3 is TGTGCCAGCTGGGACAGGGGGATGAACACTGAAGCTTTCTTT. Residues: CASWDRGMNTEAFF.

The chain employs TRBV25-1 and TRBJ1-1; D is possibly TRBD1 (5 bases). The V end was cut by 1 base, the J end by 1 base, with 13 bases between. CDR3 length: 16 residues. The germline V gene encodes CDR1 MGHDK and CDR2 SYGVNS. The CDR3 spells CASSESQAVGNTEAFF. The CDR3 bases are TGTGCCAGCAGTGAATCACAGGCCGTGGGGAACACTGAAGCTTTCTTT.

V gene TRBV7-7 combines with J gene TRBJ2-7; D ambiguous. The CDR3 consists of 16 residues. Germline CDR1 and CDR2: SSHAT and FNYEAQ (reference sequence). The ends were cut back, 2 bases at V and 0 bases at J, with 14 bases in the middle. The CDR3 region is CASSLRIPYNSYEQYV. The CDR3 region has the DNA TGTGCCAGCAGCTTAAGGATCCCCTACAACTCCTACGAGCAGTACGTC.

V gene TRBV20-1 combines with J gene TRBJ2-1, with TRBD2 matching 11 bases. V dropped 6 bases and J dropped 9; count of bases not matched to a gene: 16. Germline assignment: CDR1 DFQATT and CDR2 SNEGSKA (reference sequence). The CDR3 is 16 residues long. The CDR3 nucleotides read TGCAGTGCCCGCCCTATAGCGGGAGGGCCCCTGGGTGAGCAGTTCTTC. Translated: CSARPIAGGPLGEQFF.

This clonotype was recorded a few times. The chain joins TRBV28 to TRBJ1-3; D is undetermined. V was shortened by 3 bases and J by 4 bases, with 13 bases between the two germline ends. CDR1 and CDR2 (germline): MDHEN, SYDVKM. There are 15 residues in the CDR3. CDR3 amino acids: CASSFGGGFGNTIYF. In DNA, the CDR3 is TGTGCCAGCAGTTTTGGAGGTGGTTTCGGAAACACCATATATTTT.

This clonotype was recorded a few times. The genes are TRBV5-1 and TRBJ1-5; D unclear. V was shortened by 5 bases and J by 6 bases, with 12 bases between the two germline ends. Germline V CDR1 and CDR2: SGHRS, YFSETQ. This CDR3 has 13 amino acids. The CDR3: CASRAAEGQPQHF. The DNA for the CDR3 is TGCGCCAGCAGGGCCGCCGAGGGTCAGCCCCAGCATTTT.

This clonotype was observed a handful of times. The chain recombines TRBV28 with TRBJ2-5; either TRBD1 or TRBD2 may fit D (5 bases each). Germline V gives CDR1 MDHEN, CDR2 SYDVKM. This CDR3 contains 12 residues. V lost 10 bases and J lost 4, with 13 bases in between. DNA for the CDR3: TGTGCCAAGGGACCGGGGATAGAGACCCAGTACTTC. This sequence encodes CAKGPGIETQYF. Using reference TRBV28 and TRBJ2-5 for the parts outside the CDR3, the full variable domain is DVKVTQSSRYLVKRTGEKVFLECVQDMDHENMFWYRQDPGLGLRLIYFSYDVKMKEKGDIPEGYSVSREKKERFSLILESASTNQTSMYLCAKGPGIETQYFGPGTRLLVL.